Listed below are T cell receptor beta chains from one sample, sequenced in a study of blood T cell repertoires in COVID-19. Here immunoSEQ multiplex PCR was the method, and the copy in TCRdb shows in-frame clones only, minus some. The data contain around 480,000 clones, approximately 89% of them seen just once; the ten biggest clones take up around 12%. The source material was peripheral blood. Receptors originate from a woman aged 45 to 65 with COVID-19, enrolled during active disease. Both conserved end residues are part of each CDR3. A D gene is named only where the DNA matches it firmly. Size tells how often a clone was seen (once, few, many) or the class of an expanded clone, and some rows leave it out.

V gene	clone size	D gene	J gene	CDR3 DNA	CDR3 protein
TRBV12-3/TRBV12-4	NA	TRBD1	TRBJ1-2	TGTGCCAGCAGTGCCACAGGGGTTGGCTACACCTTC	CASSATGVGYTF
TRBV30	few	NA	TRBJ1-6	TGTGCCTGGAGTGTATCAGGGTTCGGCTCACCCCTCCACTTT	CAWSVSGFGSPLHF
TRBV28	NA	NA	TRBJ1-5	TGTGCCAGCAGTCCCAACTTAGGGGGATGGGGTAATCAGCCCCAGCATTTT	CASSPNLGGWGNQPQHF
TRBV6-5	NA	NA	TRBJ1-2	TGTGCCAGCAGTTCTTGGACAGCCAAGGGATATGGCTACACCTTC	CASSSWTAKGYGYTF
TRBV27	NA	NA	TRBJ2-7	TGTGCCAGCAGTTTACAGGACAGCTACGAGCAGTACTTC	CASSLQDSYEQYF
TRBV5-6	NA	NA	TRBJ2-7	TGTGCCAGCAGCTGGAGGAGAAGCTCCTACGAGCAGTACTTC	CASSWRRSSYEQYF
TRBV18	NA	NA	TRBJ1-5	TGTGCCAGCTCACCATCGATCGGGTTAAATAGCAATCAGCCCCAGCATTTT	CASSPSIGLNSNQPQHF
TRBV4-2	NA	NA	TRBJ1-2	TGTGCCAGCAGCCAAGATCGACGGAGGGGCTACACCTTC	CASSQDRRRGYTF
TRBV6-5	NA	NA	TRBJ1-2	TGTGCCAGCAGGGTGCGGGCAGACTATGGCTACACCTTC	CASRVRADYGYTF
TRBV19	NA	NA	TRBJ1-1	TGTGCCAGCACGGAGCCTCCGCATAACACTGAAGCTTTCTTT	CASTEPPHNTEAFF
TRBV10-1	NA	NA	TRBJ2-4	TGCGCCAGCAGTGATCCGGGAAAGCACATTCAGTACTTC	CASSDPGKHIQYF
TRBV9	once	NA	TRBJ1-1	TGTGCCAGCAGCGTAGACCCCGGGACATTGAACACTGAAGCTTTCTTT	CASSVDPGTLNTEAFF
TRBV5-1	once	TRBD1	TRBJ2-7	TGCGCCAGTCAAAAGGTCCCTCAGACAGGGCAGTGGTACGAGCAGTACTTC	CASQKVPQTGQWYEQYF
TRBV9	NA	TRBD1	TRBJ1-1	TGTGCCAGCAGCGCGGACAGGGGGAGGAACACTGAAGCTTTCTTT	CASSADRGRNTEAFF
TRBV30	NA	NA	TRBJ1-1	TGTGCCTGGAGAAGGTCACTTACCGTTAGGGGGGCTTTCTTT	CAWRRSLTVRGAFF
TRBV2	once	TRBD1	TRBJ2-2	TGTGCCAGCAGTGGACAGGGGTTCAACACCGGGGAGCTGTTTTTT	CASSGQGFNTGELFF
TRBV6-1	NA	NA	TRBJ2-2	TGTGCCAGCAGTGAACCCGTAATCGGGGAGCTGTTTTTT	CASSEPVIGELFF
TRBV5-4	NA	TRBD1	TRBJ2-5	TGTGCCAGCAGCCCCGGACAGGGAGTAGTTGAAGAGACCCAGTACTTC	CASSPGQGVVEETQYF
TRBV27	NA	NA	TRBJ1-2	TGTGCCAGCTCCCCCAGATTGAACTATGGCTACACCTTC	CASSPRLNYGYTF
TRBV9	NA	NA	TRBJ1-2	TGTGCCAGCAGCGTAGATAGAGCTAACTATGGCTACACCTTC	CASSVDRANYGYTF
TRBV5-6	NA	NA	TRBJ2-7	TGTGCCAGCAGCTTGCCCCGTTACGAGCAGTACTTC	CASSLPRYEQYF
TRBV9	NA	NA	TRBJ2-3	TGTGCCAGCAGCGTAGCTACGGGACTGGGTACGCAGTATTTT	CASSVATGLGTQYF
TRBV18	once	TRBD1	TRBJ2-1	TGTGCCAGCTCACCCCCCCTGGGACAGATCTACAATGAGCAGTTCTTC	CASSPPLGQIYNEQFF
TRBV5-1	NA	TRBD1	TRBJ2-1	TGCGCCAGCAGCTTGGGACAGGGCTACAATGAGCAGTTCTTC	CASSLGQGYNEQFF
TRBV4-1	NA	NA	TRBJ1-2	TGCGCCAGCAGTTCCACGGAACGAGGGATTAATAACTATGGCTACACCTTC	CASSSTERGINNYGYTF
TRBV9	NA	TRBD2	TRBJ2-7	TGTGCCAGCAGCCGTAGCGGGGGCTTATTCTACGAGCAGTACTTC	CASSRSGGLFYEQYF
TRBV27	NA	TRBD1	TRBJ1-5	TGTGCCAGCAGTTCTCAATGGGGACAGGGGAATCAGCCCCAGCATTTT	CASSSQWGQGNQPQHF
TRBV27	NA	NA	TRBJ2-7	TGTGCCAGCAGTCGGACTCCTTCCTACGAGCAGTACTTC	CASSRTPSYEQYF